The present T cell receptor beta chain was sequenced within a study of shared clonotypes between healthy human individuals. Study in general: Ranging from 18 to 49 in age, donors were a couple of women and a few men. Whole-study findings and limits: The study sampled only blood, and tissue repertoires likely differ.

Original analysis: ImmunoSEQ supplied junction-only sequences lacking quality scores, so filtering was different. Profiled with immunoSEQ multiplex PCR; TCRdb holds only in-frame clones, not every one. V and J calls and clone size are copied from that table; D and trimming were computed from the DNA. The sample holds 2.3 million or so clones, 93% seen once. As to this clone: As yet, its antigen is unknown.

V lost 3 bases and J 9 bases, leaving 18 bases between the germline ends. Looked up from germline, CDR1 is LNHDA and CDR2 is SQIVND (reference sequence). CDR3 size: 15 residues. The clonotype comes from a man between 18 and 29 years old in good health. Some clones in this sample may be carry-over from other donors' samples. This chain uses TRBV19 with TRBJ1-5; D is perhaps TRBD1 (5 bases). Input material: naive CD4+ T cells from PBMCs. Subset noted: CD45RA+ positively selected. The CDR3 DNA is TGTGCCAGTAGTATTTTGTCCAGGGAAGTCCCGCCCCAGCATTTT. This codes for CASSILSREVPPQHF. The complete variable domain, with remaining parts taken from reference TRBV19 and TRBJ1-5, reads DGGITQSPKYLFRKEGQNVTLSCEQNLNHDAMYWYRQDPGQGLRLIYYSQIVNDFQKGDIAEGYSVSREKKESFPLTVTSAQKNPTAFYLCASSILSREVPPQHFGDGTRLSIL.